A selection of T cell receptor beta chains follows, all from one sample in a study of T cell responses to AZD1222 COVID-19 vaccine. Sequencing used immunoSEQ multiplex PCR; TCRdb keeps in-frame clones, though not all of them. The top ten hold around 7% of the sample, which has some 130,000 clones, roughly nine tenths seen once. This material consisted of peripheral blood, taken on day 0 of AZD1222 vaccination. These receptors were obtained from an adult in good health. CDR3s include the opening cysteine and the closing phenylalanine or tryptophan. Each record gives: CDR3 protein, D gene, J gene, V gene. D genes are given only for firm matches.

cdr3_aa: CAIRAGTGDEQFF
d_call: TRBD1
j_call: TRBJ2-1
v_call: TRBV10-3

cdr3_aa: CASSLTPGELFF
d_call: -
j_call: TRBJ2-2
v_call: TRBV5-1

cdr3_aa: CASTNQGAYNEKLFF
d_call: TRBD1
j_call: TRBJ1-4
v_call: TRBV2

cdr3_aa: CASSLEAEGQSRNEQFF
d_call: TRBD1
j_call: TRBJ2-1
v_call: TRBV11-2

cdr3_aa: CASSRHQNTEAFF
d_call: -
j_call: TRBJ1-1
v_call: TRBV28

cdr3_aa: CASRLYSNQPQHF
d_call: -
j_call: TRBJ1-5
v_call: TRBV28

cdr3_aa: CASSLGQGQGYTF
d_call: TRBD1
j_call: TRBJ1-2
v_call: TRBV7-2

cdr3_aa: CASSFIITGYTF
d_call: -
j_call: TRBJ1-2
v_call: TRBV5-8

cdr3_aa: CASTPKWQAPIFGGYTF
d_call: -
j_call: TRBJ1-2
v_call: TRBV7-9

cdr3_aa: CASSFRGQAFAYNEQFF
d_call: TRBD1
j_call: TRBJ2-1
v_call: TRBV7-3

cdr3_aa: CASSQGEKLFF
d_call: -
j_call: TRBJ1-4
v_call: TRBV3-1/TRBV3-2

cdr3_aa: CASSIAVTRETQYF
d_call: -
j_call: TRBJ2-5
v_call: TRBV19

cdr3_aa: CASSFYGGEAFF
d_call: -
j_call: TRBJ1-1
v_call: TRBV27

cdr3_aa: CASSYQFFSTSGGAGYEQYF
d_call: TRBD2
j_call: TRBJ2-7
v_call: TRBV6-2/TRBV6-3

cdr3_aa: CASSPRGSFYEQFF
d_call: -
j_call: TRBJ2-1
v_call: TRBV7-2

cdr3_aa: CASSSAETGEQYF
d_call: -
j_call: TRBJ2-7
v_call: TRBV11-3

cdr3_aa: CASSPGTGSRQPQHF
d_call: TRBD1
j_call: TRBJ1-5
v_call: TRBV18

cdr3_aa: CAPLGTGDNVKNIQYF
d_call: TRBD1
j_call: TRBJ2-4
v_call: TRBV6-4

cdr3_aa: CASSASATNEKLFF
d_call: -
j_call: TRBJ1-4
v_call: TRBV7-3